This TCR beta chain was identified during a study of blood T cell repertoires in COVID-19 (dated by TCRdb to the early 2020s). Context from the whole study: Samples covering the acute and convalescent phases of COVID-19 were provided by collaborators in the United States, Italy and Spain. The prospective study material was composed of cDNA or gDNA derived from T cells, B-cell-depleted T cells, or PBMCs. Deeply sampled blood TCRbeta repertoires from subjects exposed to, actively infected with, or recovered from COVID-19 were included in the dataset. The repertoires were released in a freely available public database intended as a resource for research on the immune response to SARS-CoV-2. Samples came from the ongoing ImmuneRACE study (first 160 participants) plus 1,254 subjects from 6 global collaborators. Nearly every sample came with metadata listing a de-identified subject ID, COVID-19 status, age in years and sex. HLA class I and class II types, where available, came from metadata supplied by the sample provider rather than from assay-based typing. Study-wide conclusions, independent of this receptor: The quantity of clinical and demographic metadata differed by source and by participant and was supplied without curation.

CDR1 and CDR2, per the germline V gene (reference sequence), are SGHNT and YYREEE. V is cut by 1 base and J by 5 bases, and the space between the germline ends is 7 bases. The cysteine opens and the phenylalanine closes a CDR3 of 12 amino acids. The kept DNA is CDR3 alone, 36 bases in frame from the first base. Concerning this clone: Its antigen target is currently unknown. No clone much larger than this one lies a single base away; base qualities are absent.

Whole blood was collected in K2EDTA tubes by collaborating institutions according to the institutions' own protocols. For TCRbeta analysis, collaborator samples were shipped as frozen whole blood, as isolated PBMCs, or as DNA extracted from either sample type. The immunoSEQ Assay, a bias-controlled multiplex PCR, was used to amplify TCRbeta CDR3 regions from genomic DNA. Per the original workflow: The number of nucleated cells in each sample was estimated by amplification of reference gene primers within the assay. Sequence reads were collapsed and filtered to measure the absolute abundance of every unique TCRbeta CDR3 rearrangement. For each sample, productive Simpson clonality was calculated as the square root of Simpson's diversity index across productive rearrangements. The source is immuneACCESS, and TCRdb retained only in-frame sequences with V and J called. Part of the clones is not carried over; for the studies checked, unresolved V genes explain less than half of this, and the remainder is unexplained. Clonal size and the V and J genes are those of that table, whereas D and trimming came from the DNA. This sample lists about 120,000 clones; 79% were detected once. Approximately 4% of the sample is taken by the ten largest.

Recombination connected TRBV5-4 to TRBJ2-7; a confident D gene designation cannot be given. The clonotype comes from an elderly woman with acute or convalescent COVID-19. The material sequenced was peripheral blood. The CDR3 sequence is CASSLSQNEQYF. The bases are TGTGCCAGCAGCTTGTCACAGAACGAGCAGTACTTC.